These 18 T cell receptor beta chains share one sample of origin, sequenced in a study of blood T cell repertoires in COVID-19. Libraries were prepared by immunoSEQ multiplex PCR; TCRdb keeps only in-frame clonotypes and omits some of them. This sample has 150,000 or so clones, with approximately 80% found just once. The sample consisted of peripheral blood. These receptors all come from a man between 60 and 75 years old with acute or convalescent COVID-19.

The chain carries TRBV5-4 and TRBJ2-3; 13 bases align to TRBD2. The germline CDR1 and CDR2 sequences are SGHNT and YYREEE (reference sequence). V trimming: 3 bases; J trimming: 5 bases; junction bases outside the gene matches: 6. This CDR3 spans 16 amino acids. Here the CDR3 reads CASSSGLAGEVDTQYF. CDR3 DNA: TGTGCCAGCAGCTCTGGACTAGCGGGAGAAGTAGATACGCAGTATTTT.

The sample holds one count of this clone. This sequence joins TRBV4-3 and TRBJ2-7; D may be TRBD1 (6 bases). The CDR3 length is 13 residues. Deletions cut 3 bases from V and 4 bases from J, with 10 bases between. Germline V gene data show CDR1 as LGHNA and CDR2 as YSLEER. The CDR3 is CASSHRDTYEQYF. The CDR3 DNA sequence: TGCGCCAGCAGCCACCGGGACACGTACGAGCAGTACTTC.

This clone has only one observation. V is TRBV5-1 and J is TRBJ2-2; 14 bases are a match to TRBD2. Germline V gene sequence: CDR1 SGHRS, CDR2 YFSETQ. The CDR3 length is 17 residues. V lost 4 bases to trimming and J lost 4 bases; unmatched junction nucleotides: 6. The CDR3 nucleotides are TGCGCCAGCAGCGGTAGACTAGCGGGGGGGACCACCGGGGAGCTGTTTTTT. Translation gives CASSGRLAGGTTGELFF.

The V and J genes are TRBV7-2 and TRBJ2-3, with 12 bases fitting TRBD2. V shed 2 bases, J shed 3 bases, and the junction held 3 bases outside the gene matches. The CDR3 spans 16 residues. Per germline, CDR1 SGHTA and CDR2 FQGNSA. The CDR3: CASSLRTSGTTDTQYF. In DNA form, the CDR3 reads TGTGCCAGCAGCTTAAGGACTAGCGGGACGACAGATACGCAGTATTTT.

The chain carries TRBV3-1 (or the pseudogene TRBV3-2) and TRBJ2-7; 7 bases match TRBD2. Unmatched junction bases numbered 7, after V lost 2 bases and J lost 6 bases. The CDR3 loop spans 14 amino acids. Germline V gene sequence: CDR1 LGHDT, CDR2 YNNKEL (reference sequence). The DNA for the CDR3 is TGTGCCAGCAGCCAACGCGAGACTAGCTCCGAGCAGTACTTC. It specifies CASSQRETSSEQYF.

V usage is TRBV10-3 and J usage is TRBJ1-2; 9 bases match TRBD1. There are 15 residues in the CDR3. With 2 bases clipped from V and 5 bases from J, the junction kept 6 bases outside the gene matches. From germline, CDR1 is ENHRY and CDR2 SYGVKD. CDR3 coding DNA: TGTGCCATCAGTGAGCCGGGACAGGGAAGGTATGGCTACACCTTC. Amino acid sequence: CAISEPGQGRYGYTF.

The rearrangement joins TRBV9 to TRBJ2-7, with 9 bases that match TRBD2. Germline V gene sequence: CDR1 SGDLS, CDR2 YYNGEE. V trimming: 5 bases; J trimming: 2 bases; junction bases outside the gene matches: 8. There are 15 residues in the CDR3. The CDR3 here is CASSTRGGATYEQYF. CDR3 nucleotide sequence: TGTGCCAGCAGTACCCGCGGGGGGGCCACCTACGAGCAGTACTTC.

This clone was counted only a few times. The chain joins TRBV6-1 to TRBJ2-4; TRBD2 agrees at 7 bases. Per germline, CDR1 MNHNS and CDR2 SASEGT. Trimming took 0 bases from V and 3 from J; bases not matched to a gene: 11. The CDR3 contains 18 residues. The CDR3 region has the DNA TGTGCCAGCAGTGAAGCGATTTCGGGAGGTGTGGGCAAAAACATTCAGTACTTC. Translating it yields CASSEAISGGVGKNIQYF.

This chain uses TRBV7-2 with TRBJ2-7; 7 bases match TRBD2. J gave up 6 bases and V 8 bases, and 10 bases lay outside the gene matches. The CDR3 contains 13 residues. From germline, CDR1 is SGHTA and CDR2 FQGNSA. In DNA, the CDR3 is TGTGCCAGCGGGGTCAGTGGGAGGGCCGAGCAGTACTTC. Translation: CASGVSGRAEQYF.

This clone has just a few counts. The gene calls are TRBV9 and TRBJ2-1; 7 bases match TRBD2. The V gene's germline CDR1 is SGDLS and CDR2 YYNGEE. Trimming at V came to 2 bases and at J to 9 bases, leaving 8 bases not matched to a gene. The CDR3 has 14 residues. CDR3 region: CASSVGGDFGEQFF. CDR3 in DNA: TGTGCCAGCAGCGTGGGAGGGGATTTTGGTGAGCAGTTCTTC.

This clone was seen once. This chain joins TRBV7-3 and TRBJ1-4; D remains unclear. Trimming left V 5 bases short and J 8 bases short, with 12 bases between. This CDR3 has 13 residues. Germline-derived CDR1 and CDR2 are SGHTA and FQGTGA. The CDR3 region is CASSRGNGEKLFF. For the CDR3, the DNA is TGTGCCAGCAGCCGCGGGAACGGCGAAAAACTGTTTTTT.

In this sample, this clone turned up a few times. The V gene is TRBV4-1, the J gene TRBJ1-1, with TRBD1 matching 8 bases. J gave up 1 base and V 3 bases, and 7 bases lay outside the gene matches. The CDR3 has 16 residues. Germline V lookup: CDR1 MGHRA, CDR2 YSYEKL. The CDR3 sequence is CASSQVLQGGNTEAFF. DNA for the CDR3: TGCGCCAGCAGCCAGGTCCTACAGGGGGGGAACACTGAAGCTTTCTTT.

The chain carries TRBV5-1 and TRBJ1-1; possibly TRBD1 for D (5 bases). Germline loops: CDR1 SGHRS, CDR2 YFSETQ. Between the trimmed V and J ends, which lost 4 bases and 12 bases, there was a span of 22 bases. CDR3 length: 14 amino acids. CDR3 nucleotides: TGCGCCAGCAGCGCCTATGGCCTTTCGGGGGACTCTTTCTTT. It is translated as CASSAYGLSGDSFF.

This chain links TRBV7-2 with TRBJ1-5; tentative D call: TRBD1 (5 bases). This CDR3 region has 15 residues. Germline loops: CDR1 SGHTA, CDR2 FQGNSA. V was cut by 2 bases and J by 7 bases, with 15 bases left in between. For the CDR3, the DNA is TGTGCCAGCAGCTTACTGGGTGGGGCGGCCCAGCCCCAGCATTTT. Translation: CASSLLGGAAQPQHF. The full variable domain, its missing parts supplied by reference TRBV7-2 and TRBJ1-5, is GAGVSQSPSNKVTEKGKDVELRCDPISGHTALYWYRQSLGQGLEFLIYFQGNSAPDKSGLPSDRFSAERTGGSVSTLTIQRTQQEDSAVYLCASSLLGGAAQPQHFGDGTRLSIL.

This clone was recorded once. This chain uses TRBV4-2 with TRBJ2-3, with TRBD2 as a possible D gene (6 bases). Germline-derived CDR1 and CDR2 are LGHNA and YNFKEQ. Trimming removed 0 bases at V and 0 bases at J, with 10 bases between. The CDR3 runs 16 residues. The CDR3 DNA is TGTGCCAGCAGCCAAGATCTGGGACTGAGCACAGATACGCAGTATTTT. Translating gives CASSQDLGLSTDTQYF.

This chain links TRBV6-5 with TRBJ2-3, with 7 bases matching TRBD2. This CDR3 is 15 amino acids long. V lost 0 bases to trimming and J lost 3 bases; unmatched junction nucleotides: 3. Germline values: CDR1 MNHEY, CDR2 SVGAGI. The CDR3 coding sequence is TGTGCCAGCAGTTACTCGACTAGCAGAACAGATACGCAGTATTTT. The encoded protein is CASSYSTSRTDTQYF.

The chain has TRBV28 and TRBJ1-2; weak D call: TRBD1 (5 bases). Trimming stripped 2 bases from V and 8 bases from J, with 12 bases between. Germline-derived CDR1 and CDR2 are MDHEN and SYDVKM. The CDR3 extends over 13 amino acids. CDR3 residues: CASSLGYRKGYTF. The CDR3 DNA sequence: TGTGCCAGCAGTTTAGGGTACAGGAAGGGCTACACCTTC.

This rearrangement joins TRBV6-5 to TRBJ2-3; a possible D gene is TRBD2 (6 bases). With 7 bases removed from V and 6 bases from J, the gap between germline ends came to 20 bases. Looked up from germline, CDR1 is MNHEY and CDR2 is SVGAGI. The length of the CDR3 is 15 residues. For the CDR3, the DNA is TGTGCCAGCAAGGGGACGGTGCGGGGCAGGGATACGCAGTATTTT. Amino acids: CASKGTVRGRDTQYF.